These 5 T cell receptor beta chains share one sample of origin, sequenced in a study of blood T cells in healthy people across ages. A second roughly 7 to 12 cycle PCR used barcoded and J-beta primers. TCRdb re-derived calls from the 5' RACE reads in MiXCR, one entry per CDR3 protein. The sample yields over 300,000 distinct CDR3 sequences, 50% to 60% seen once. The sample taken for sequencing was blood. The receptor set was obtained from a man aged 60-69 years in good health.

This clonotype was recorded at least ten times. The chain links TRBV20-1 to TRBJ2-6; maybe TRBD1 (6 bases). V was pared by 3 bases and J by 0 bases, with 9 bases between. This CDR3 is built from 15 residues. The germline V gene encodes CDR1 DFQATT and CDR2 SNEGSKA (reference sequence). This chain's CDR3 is CSASGQYSGANVLTF. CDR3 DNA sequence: TGCAGTGCTAGCGGACAGTACTCTGGGGCCAACGTCCTGACTTTC.

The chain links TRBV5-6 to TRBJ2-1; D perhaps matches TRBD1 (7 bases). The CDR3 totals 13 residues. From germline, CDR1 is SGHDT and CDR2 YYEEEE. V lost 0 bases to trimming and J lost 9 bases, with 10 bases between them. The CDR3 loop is CASSLGGDSEQFF. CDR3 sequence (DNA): TGTGCCAGCAGCTTGGGCGGGGACAGTGAGCAGTTCTTC.

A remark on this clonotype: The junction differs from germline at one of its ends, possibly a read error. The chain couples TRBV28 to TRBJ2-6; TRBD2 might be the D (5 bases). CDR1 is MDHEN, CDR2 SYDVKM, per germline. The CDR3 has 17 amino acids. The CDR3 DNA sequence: TGTGCCAGCAGCCCACCCGGCAGTGGGCTCGGGGTCAACGTCCTGACTTTC. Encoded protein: CASSPPGSGLGVNVLTF.

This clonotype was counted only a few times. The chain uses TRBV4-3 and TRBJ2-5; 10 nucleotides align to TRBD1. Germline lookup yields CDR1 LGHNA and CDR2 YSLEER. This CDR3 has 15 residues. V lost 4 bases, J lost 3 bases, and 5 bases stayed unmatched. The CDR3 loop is CASSRDGTGEETQYF. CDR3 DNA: TGCGCCAGCAGCCGCGACGGGACAGGGGAAGAGACCCAGTACTTC.

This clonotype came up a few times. The CDR3 DNA reads as TGTGCCAGCAGCTTAGGGATCGAGACCCAGTACTTC. Protein sequence: CASSLGIETQYF. The chain carries TRBV7-2 and TRBJ2-4; D remains unclear. The end of the DNA is better explained by TRBJ2-5, so the J call may be wrong. Germline V CDR1 and CDR2: SGHTA, FQGNSA. The CDR3 covers 12 residues.